This T cell receptor (beta chain) was found in a study of OX40 agonist ivuxolimab in advanced cancers. Overall study results and limits: In general, CD8+ T cells held more expanded clones than CD4+ did, on average.

Clones were read by immunoSEQ multiplex PCR, and TCRdb kept only the in-frame ones, dropping some. The sample carries more than 60,000 clones, about 81% recorded once. CDR1 and CDR2 (germline): MNHNY, SVGAGI (reference sequence). The CDR3 spans 13 residues. V lost 8 bases to trimming and J lost 8 bases; unmatched junction nucleotides: 9. Turning to this clone: The antigen remains undetermined.

The chain combines TRBV6-6 with TRBJ1-5, with 7 bases identical to TRBD1. Source: CD4+ or CD8+ T cells sorted from blood, taken in a trial of the OX40 agonist ivuxolimab. The source of this sequence is an adult with an advanced solid tumor such as melanoma, head and neck, liver or kidney cancer. Written as DNA, the CDR3 is TGTGCCAGCTCTAGACAGGGCCGGGAGCCCCAGCATTTT. This encodes CASSRQGREPQHF.